The T cell receptor (beta chain) described here comes from a study of early T cells in non-severe SARS-CoV-2 infection. Study information: Sequenced material consisted of bulk RNA (from unsorted whole blood), and chains were unpaired. Study-level points and caveats: Missing private and CD4 specificities, VDJdb matching favored anti-spike CD8 responses.

The length of the CDR3 is 14 residues. The V and J ends lost 3 bases and 5 bases respectively, with 13 bases between them. On this clonotype itself: Antigen unknown.

Unique molecular identifiers (one per individual cDNA molecule) were attached. From the 5' RACE reads, TCRdb called clonotypes with MiXCR, one entry per CDR3 protein. Of roughly 120,000 distinct CDR3 sequences listed, 15% were seen once; the top ten hold 20% to 25%. The sequencing sample was made of whole blood. The chain recombines TRBV12-3 or TRBV12-4 with TRBJ1-2; tentatively, D is TRBD1 (5 bases). The TCR was taken from an adult who was a healthcare worker with PCR-confirmed SARS-CoV-2 infection or an uninfected control (not recorded which). The CDR3 DNA sequence: TGTGCCAGCAGTTTTCGCCGGGACCCTTATGGCTACACCTTC. Translated: CASSFRRDPYGYTF.